This T cell receptor beta chain was recovered during a study of shared clonotypes between healthy human individuals (TCRdb year 2020). Some background on the complete study: A few men and two women, aged 18 to 49 years, made up the cohort. The study deeply sequenced blood TCR repertoires of about 5 healthy adults to estimate repertoire size and the extent of clonotype sharing between individuals. Different laboratories and diverse techniques were used to prepare libraries and sequence TCR repertoires, to increase sequencing depth and limit assay-specific biases. Per donor, three plates each were used for CD4 naive and CD4 memory, two for CD8 naive, and one for CD8 memory. Each donor's leukapheresis produced roughly between roughly 0.94 and 9.5 billion PBMCs. Summary of the overall study and its limitations: Based on pairwise subsampling, the degree of clonotype sharing among donors was expected to be affected by sequencing depth. Compared with non-shared clonotypes, clonotypes shared by all four sorted-subset donors had higher generation probabilities. Roughly 5% of naive CD4, 3.5% of naive CD8, roughly 2.5% of memory CD4, and about 0.4% of memory CD8 clonotypes were shared across four donors. The small number of donors limited the genetic and exposure-history diversity represented. Incomplete sequencing was indicated by rarefaction of sorted-subset datasets, despite the large sequencing depth. Naive subsets generally had larger estimated clonotype richness than memory subsets did. Sampling was limited to blood, and TCR repertoires in tissue likely differ from TCR repertoires in blood.

CD8 naive samples were CD45RO-negative cells positively selected for CCR7, giving a CD45RA+CCR7+ population that excluded TemRA cells. Donors were healthy HIV-negative adults with no recently reported acute infections or vaccinations. All donors were Caucasian adults living in Nashville, Tennessee, USA. Blood was obtained by leukapheresis, after which PBMCs were separated by Ficoll-Histopaque density gradient centrifugation and cryopreserved in liquid nitrogen vapor phase. Analytical flow cytometry was used to check the purity and quantity of every magnetically sorted T cell population. Each sorted fraction had its genomic DNA isolated and then quantified by UV absorbance on a Nanodrop 2000c. The germline V gene provides CDR1 LGHNA and CDR2 YNFKEQ. V loses 0 bases of germline sequence and J loses 7 bases, and the interval between the two ends is 21 bases. From the cysteine through the phenylalanine, the CDR3 covers 18 amino acids. CDR3 DNA is the only sequence kept; it has 54 bases, read in frame from the first base.

TCR CDR3 regions were amplified from genomic DNA by multiplex PCR using the deep immunoSEQ assay. Extracted genomic DNA from each cell subset was distributed evenly across all wells of several immunoSEQ 96-well plates, and each plate was treated as a replicate. For sorted subsets, each replicate PCR was loaded with roughly 0.2 ug genomic DNA, equivalent to roughly 30,000 T cell genomes. Purified libraries were measured with a Qubit 3.0 fluorometer, size-checked on a Bioanalyzer 2100, and measured again with the KAPA Library Quantification kit. A separate single-read 150-cycle Illumina NextSeq 550 flow cell was used to sequence each immunoSEQ 96-well plate. As for the original processing: The immunoSEQ output contained only junctional sequences without quality scores, so filtering could not match that applied to full-length reads. To assign V/J genes and CDR3, sequences were annotated using PyIR, a Python wrapper for IgBLAST v1.9, with IMGT germline references. Any read was removed if the V/J assignment was weak (E-value above 1e-6), the CDR3 was missing, or the read contained stop codons, out-of-frame junctions, or ambiguous translated residues. V3J clonotypes were defined as sequences sharing the same inferred V gene, J gene, and CDR3 amino acid sequence. The percentage overlap between two repertoires was calculated by dividing the number of shared unique clonotypes by the size of the smaller repertoire. Repertoire richness was assessed with RTK rarefaction, the Chao1 estimator, and Recon v2.1 estimates of unobserved clonotypes. OLGA was used to compute generation probabilities for all TCRbeta clonotypes that the gDNA method yielded from several donors. Here the immuneACCESS table is served through TCRdb, limited to in-frame sequences with V and J called. Missing clones are a known gap in these copies; in checked studies unresolved V genes cover under half, and the rest lacks a known reason. That table gives V, J and clone size, and the DNA gave D and trimming. This sample comprises millions of clones, approximately 94% of them detected only once. Approximately 1.2% of the sample is taken by the ten largest.

Comment on this clone: The specificity of this receptor is unknown. It has no much larger one-base neighbor in the sample; base qualities were not kept.

This receptor was taken from a man aged 18-30 years in good health. The chain couples TRBV4-2 to TRBJ2-2; TRBD1 is a weak D gene call, 6 bases matching. Sequencing was performed on naive CD8+ T cells sorted from blood. The sample's cell subset or site label, in plain terms: CD45RA+CCR7+. At the DNA level, the sequence is TGTGCCAGCAGCCAAGATTCGTGGGGGCGAGTAACCGGCGGGGAGCTGTTTTTT. Its translation is CASSQDSWGRVTGGELFF.